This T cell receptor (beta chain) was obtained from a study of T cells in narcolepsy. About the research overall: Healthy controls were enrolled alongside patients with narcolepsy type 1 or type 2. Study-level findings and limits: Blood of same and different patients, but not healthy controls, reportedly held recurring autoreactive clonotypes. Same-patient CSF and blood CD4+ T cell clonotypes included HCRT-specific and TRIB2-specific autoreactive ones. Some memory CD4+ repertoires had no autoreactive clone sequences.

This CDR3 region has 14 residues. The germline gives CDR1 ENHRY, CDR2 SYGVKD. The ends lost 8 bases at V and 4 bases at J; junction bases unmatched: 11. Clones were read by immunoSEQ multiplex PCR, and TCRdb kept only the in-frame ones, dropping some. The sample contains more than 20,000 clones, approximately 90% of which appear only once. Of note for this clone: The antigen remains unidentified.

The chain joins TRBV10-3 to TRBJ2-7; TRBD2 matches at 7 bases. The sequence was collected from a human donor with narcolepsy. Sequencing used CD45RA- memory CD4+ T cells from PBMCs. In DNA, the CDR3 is TGTGCCATCGCGGGGGTTGGAAGAGGGTACGAGCAGTACTTC. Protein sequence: CAIAGVGRGYEQYF.